One sample yielded the 31 T cell receptor beta chains listed below, sequenced in a study of response to subunit inactivated influenza vaccine. Via MiXCR, TCRdb re-called the RT-PCR reads, giving one row per CDR3 protein. Of about 570,000 distinct CDR3 sequences listed, 11% were seen once; the top ten hold approximately 10%. These data were also filed under a second study, of T cells expressing NK-cell markers. As reported in that work: The TCR beta cDNA came from 5'RACE template switching with UMIs.

The source was PBMCs from blood, collected on the day of vaccination. The receptor set was obtained from a man aged 45-60 years who received an inactivated influenza vaccine.

This clonotype was seen only a few times. The chain's CDR3 is CASSLTGLPTYEQYF. Here the CDR3 DNA reads TGCGCCAGCAGCCTTACAGGGCTCCCCACCTACGAGCAGTACTTC. This chain links TRBV5-1 with TRBJ2-7; D may be TRBD1 (6 bases). Germline CDR1 SGHRS, CDR2 YFSETQ. V was cut by 4 bases and J by 2 bases, with 16 bases left in between. The CDR3 loop spans 15 amino acids. Combining the CDR3 with reference TRBV5-1 and TRBJ2-7 gives the whole variable domain KAGVTQTPRYLIKTRGQQVTLSCSPISGHRSVSWYQQTPGQGLQFLFEYFSETQRNKGNFPGRFSGRQFSNSRSEMNVSTLELGDSALYLCASSLTGLPTYEQYFGPGTRLTVT.

This clonotype was detected ten times or more. The gene calls are TRBV3-1 and TRBJ2-3; no definite D call. The V and J ends lost 1 base and 4 bases respectively, with 0 bases between them. Germline-derived CDR1 and CDR2 are LGHDT and YNNKEL (reference sequence). The CDR3 sequence is 11 residues long. DNA for the CDR3: TGTGCCAGCAGCCAAGCAGATACGCAGTATTTT. Encoded protein: CASSQADTQYF.

This clonotype was observed a few times. The rearrangement links TRBV7-2 to TRBJ2-1; 11 nucleotides match TRBD2. The CDR3 has 15 residues. V was clipped by 5 bases and J by 6 bases; unmatched bases: 6. Germline assignment: CDR1 SGHTA and CDR2 FQGNSA. CDR3 nucleotide sequence: TGTGCCAGCAGCCCCGTAGCGGGAGGGGGCAATGAGCAGTTCTTC. It encodes CASSPVAGGGNEQFF.

This rearrangement joins TRBV6-2 or TRBV6-3 to TRBJ1-5, with TRBD1 matching 9 bases. The V gene's germline CDR1 is MNHEY and CDR2 SVGEGT. The CDR3 is made up of 16 amino acids. V dropped 6 bases and J dropped 5; count of bases not matched to a gene: 11. CDR3 in DNA: TGTGCCAGCAGCATTGCCTCGGGACAGGGCCATCAGCCCCAGCATTTT. Its translation is CASSIASGQGHQPQHF.

This clonotype was recorded a few times. The chain has TRBV5-1 and TRBJ2-1; D is tentatively TRBD1 or TRBD2 (6 bases each). The germline V and J ends were trimmed by 3 bases and 5 bases, with 18 bases remaining between them. CDR3 length: 16 amino acids. CDR1 and CDR2 (germline): SGHRS, YFSETQ. Here the CDR3 reads CASSWGDTGIHNEQFF. DNA for the CDR3: TGCGCCAGCAGCTGGGGGGACACAGGGATACACAATGAGCAGTTCTTC. The full variable domain, in which reference TRBV5-1 and TRBJ2-1 provide the parts outside the CDR3, is KAGVTQTPRYLIKTRGQQVTLSCSPISGHRSVSWYQQTPGQGLQFLFEYFSETQRNKGNFPGRFSGRQFSNSRSEMNVSTLELGDSALYLCASSWGDTGIHNEQFFGPGTRLTVL.

CDR3 nucleotide sequence: TGTGCCAGCAATGGGGACTGGGTGAATTCACCCCTCCACTTT. Translation gives CASNGDWVNSPLHF. The rearrangement joins TRBV28 to TRBJ1-6, with D possibly matching TRBD1 (5 bases). Trimming took 7 bases from V and 7 from J, leaving 14 bases between them. Germline CDR1 is MDHEN and CDR2 is SYDVKM. CDR3 length: 14 residues.

The chain recombines TRBV20-1 with TRBJ1-4; D is unresolved. CDR3 length: 12 amino acids. With 2 bases removed from V and 8 bases from J, the gap between germline ends came to 9 bases. The germline V gene has CDR1 DFQATT and CDR2 SNEGSKA (reference sequence). As DNA, the CDR3 is TGCAGTGCTAGACCCCCTGACGAAAAACTGTTTTTT. Its translation: CSARPPDEKLFF.

Here the CDR3 DNA reads TGCGCCAGCAGCCAAGAGAGATACAATGAGCAGTTCTTC. This translates into CASSQERYNEQFF. The V gene is TRBV4-3, the J gene TRBJ2-1; D uncertain. V was pared by 0 bases and J by 4 bases, with 4 bases between. The CDR3 length is 13 residues. Germline assignment: CDR1 LGHNA and CDR2 YSLEER.

This chain links TRBV20-1 with TRBJ2-3, with a weak D call TRBD2 (6 bases). The V end was cut by 1 base, the J end by 1 base, with 12 bases between. Germline values: CDR1 DFQATT, CDR2 SNEGSKA (reference sequence). This CDR3 region has 15 residues. CDR3 region: CSARVVTSRTDTQYF. CDR3 DNA sequence: TGCAGTGCTAGAGTAGTGACTAGTCGCACAGATACGCAGTATTTT.

Points on this clonotype: This may come from a read error, since a much larger clone is one base off. The gene calls are TRBV29-1 and TRBJ2-3; D remains unclear. The closer fit of TRBJ1-5 to the DNA end suggests the J call may be wrong. Germline values: CDR1 SQVTM, CDR2 ANQGSEA. The CDR3 spans 12 residues. The DNA for the CDR3 is TGCAGCGTTGTTGCTAGCACAGATACGCAGCATTTT. Protein product: CSVVASTDTQHF.

The chain is built from TRBV12-3 or TRBV12-4 and TRBJ2-5, with unresolved D. The V end lost 2 bases, the J end lost 2 bases, and 12 bases lay between the germline ends. The CDR3 totals 15 residues. The CDR3 region is CASSLFFTAQETQYF. The DNA for the CDR3 is TGTGCCAGCAGTTTATTTTTTACTGCTCAAGAGACCCAGTACTTC.

Ten or more counts support this clonotype. This chain joins TRBV6-2 or TRBV6-3 and TRBJ2-7, with D uncertain. V was shortened by 0 bases and J by 3 bases, with 12 bases between the two germline ends. CDR3 size: 15 residues. Germline V gene data show CDR1 as MNHEY and CDR2 as SVGEGT. The CDR3 sequence: CASSYSRKGVYEQYF. The DNA for the CDR3 is TGTGCCAGCAGTTACTCGAGAAAGGGTGTCTACGAGCAGTACTTC.

There are a few counts of this clonotype. The chain couples TRBV7-9 to TRBJ2-5; D possibly matches TRBD1 or TRBD2 (6 bases each). CDR1 SEHNR and CDR2 FQNEAQ come from the germline V gene (reference sequence). This CDR3 region has 16 residues. Trimming stripped 1 base from V and 4 bases from J, with 16 bases between. The CDR3 sequence is CASSLGGGGQGETQYF. CDR3 nucleotide sequence: TGTGCCAGCAGCTTAGGAGGGGGAGGCCAGGGAGAGACCCAGTACTTC.

This clonotype was seen a few times. This rearrangement joins TRBV15 to TRBJ2-7; 10 positions match TRBD2. Trimming cost V 0 bases and J 7 bases; bases outside gene matches: 12. The V gene's germline CDR1 is LNHNV and CDR2 YYDKDF (reference sequence). The CDR3 extends over 17 amino acids. CDR3 sequence: CATSRDYTASGSGEQYF. CDR3 in DNA: TGTGCCACCAGCAGAGATTATACGGCTAGCGGGAGTGGTGAGCAGTACTTC.

The V and J genes are TRBV12-3 or TRBV12-4 and TRBJ2-7, with D perhaps TRBD1 (6 bases). V lost 2 bases and J lost 1, with 15 bases in between. The CDR3 totals 16 residues. The DNA for the CDR3 is TGTGCCAGCAGTTTACAGGTTGGCAGGGGTTCCTACGAGCAGTACTTC. It specifies CASSLQVGRGSYEQYF.

There are a few counts of this clonotype. The V and J genes are TRBV7-2 and TRBJ1-2, with TRBD1 identical over 10 bases. CDR1 and CDR2 from the germline V gene are SGHTA and FQGNSA. The CDR3 runs to 15 residues. Trimming cost V 1 base and J 8 bases; bases outside gene matches: 7. The CDR3 nucleotides read TGTGCCAGCAGCTTAGTAGGGACAGGGGACTTCGGCTACACCTTC. Translation: CASSLVGTGDFGYTF.

This clonotype appeared many times. The rearrangement links TRBV12-3 or TRBV12-4 to TRBJ2-1, with TRBD1 matching over 7 bases. Trimming cost V 4 bases and J 10 bases; bases outside gene matches: 7. The CDR3 has 13 residues. The CDR3 sequence is CASSWNRGTEQFF. CDR3 in DNA: TGTGCCAGCAGTTGGAACAGGGGAACAGAGCAGTTCTTC.

This clonotype came up many times. The chain is built from TRBV2 and TRBJ2-1; no clear D gene. Trimming cost V 3 bases and J 0 bases, with 15 bases left between them. This CDR3 comprises 17 residues. CDR1 is SNHLY and CDR2 is FYNNEI in the germline V gene. The CDR3 region is CASSEMGITSSYNEQFF. Here the CDR3 DNA reads TGTGCCAGCAGTGAGATGGGAATTACGAGCTCCTACAATGAGCAGTTCTTC. Based on the CDR3 plus reference TRBV2 and TRBJ2-1, the full variable domain is EPEVTQTPSHQVTQMGQEVILRCVPISNHLYFYWYRQILGQKVEFLVSFYNNEISEKSEIFDDQFSVERPDGSNFTLKIRSTKLEDSAMYFCASSEMGITSSYNEQFFGPGTRLTVL.

This clonotype was counted ten times or more. The V and J genes are TRBV7-2 and TRBJ2-7; D uncertain. CDR1 SGHTA and CDR2 FQGNSA come from the germline V gene. V was clipped by 3 bases and J by 3 bases, with 9 bases between them. The CDR3 is 13 amino acids. The CDR3 sequence: CASSFYSGYEQYF. The CDR3 nucleotides read TGTGCCAGCAGCTTTTATTCGGGCTACGAGCAGTACTTC.

This clonotype was seen a handful of times. The chain employs TRBV20-1 and TRBJ2-1; 11 bases align to TRBD2. The CDR3 contains 15 residues. Germline V gives CDR1 DFQATT, CDR2 SNEGSKA (reference sequence). Unmatched junction bases numbered 1, after V lost 1 base and J lost 2 bases. As DNA, the CDR3 is TGCAGTGCTAGAGGGGGACTAGCGGCCTACAATGAGCAGTTCTTC. It encodes CSARGGLAAYNEQFF.

This clonotype was seen more than once but under ten times. V gene TRBV20-1 combines with J gene TRBJ2-2; 10 bases are a match to TRBD1. V lost 5 bases and J lost 5; bases outside the gene matches: 8. The CDR3 has 15 amino acids. In germline, CDR1 is DFQATT, CDR2 SNEGSKA (reference sequence). CDR3 sequence reads: CSAGPGQGMTGELFF. The CDR3 region has the DNA TGCAGTGCTGGGCCGGGACAGGGGATGACCGGGGAGCTGTTTTTT.

The rearrangement joins TRBV27 to TRBJ2-7; a weak D match, TRBD1 (6 bases). The germline gives CDR1 MNHEY, CDR2 SMNVEV (reference sequence). The germline V and J ends were trimmed by 6 bases and 2 bases, with 14 bases remaining between them. The CDR3 is 14 residues long. The CDR3 loop is CASRLRDTTYEQYF. DNA of the CDR3: TGTGCCAGCAGATTACGGGACACCACCTACGAGCAGTACTTC.

This clonotype was picked up a small number of times. This chain links TRBV6-2 or TRBV6-3 with TRBJ2-5; unclear D gene. CDR3 length equals 14 residues. Between the trimmed V and J ends, which lost 2 bases and 2 bases, there was a span of 9 bases. Germline V gives CDR1 MNHEY, CDR2 SVGEGT. CDR3 protein: CASSYRKNQETQYF. Written as DNA, the CDR3 is TGTGCCAGCAGTTACCGTAAGAATCAAGAGACCCAGTACTTC.

This clonotype was observed a few times. The chain recombines TRBV20-1 with TRBJ2-7, with 11 bases that match TRBD2. This CDR3 has 16 amino acids. The germline gives CDR1 DFQATT, CDR2 SNEGSKA (reference sequence). The J segment lost 3 bases and the V segment lost 1 base, leaving 8 bases of the junction unmatched. The CDR3 loop is CSARGSTSGSIYEQYF. CDR3 DNA: TGCAGTGCTAGAGGATCAACTAGCGGGAGTATCTACGAGCAGTACTTC.

This clonotype occurred a few times. The V and J genes are TRBV12-3 or TRBV12-4 and TRBJ1-4, with D unclear. The V end was cut by 1 base, the J end by 7 bases, with 10 bases between. CDR3 size: 14 residues. CDR3 amino acids: CASSLGSLGEKLFF. CDR3 DNA: TGTGCCAGCAGTTTAGGGAGTTTAGGTGAAAAACTGTTTTTT.

This clonotype was observed a few times. The rearrangement joins TRBV18 to TRBJ2-1; D gene uncertain. The V gene's germline CDR1 is KGHSH and CDR2 LQKENI. The CDR3 spans 15 residues. V gave up 7 bases and J gave up 0 bases, with 13 bases separating them. The CDR3 DNA reads as TGTGCCAGCTGCCCGGACGGGCCCTCCTACAATGAGCAGTTCTTC. The encoded protein is CASCPDGPSYNEQFF.

This clonotype was observed a handful of times. The CDR3 loop reads CSATRQGADEKLFF. The CDR3 bases are TGCAGTGCTACCCGACAGGGGGCTGATGAAAAACTGTTTTTT. The rearrangement uses TRBV20-1 and TRBJ1-4; 10 positions match TRBD1. The germline V gene has CDR1 DFQATT and CDR2 SNEGSKA (reference sequence). The CDR3 loop spans 14 amino acids. Losses at the gene ends were 4 bases for V and 6 bases for J; bases not matched to a gene: 5.

The chain joins TRBV7-2 to TRBJ1-6; no clear D gene. V was cut by 4 bases and J by 0 bases, with 13 bases left in between. CDR1 and CDR2 (germline): SGHTA, FQGNSA. There are 17 residues in the CDR3. The CDR3 sequence: CASSYVLLSSYNSPLHF. CDR3 DNA: TGTGCCAGCAGCTACGTACTTCTGAGCTCCTATAATTCACCCCTCCACTTT.

Comments on this clonotype: Likely a read error: the CDR3 ends without its conserved phenylalanine or tryptophan. The rearrangement joins TRBV29-1 to TRBJ2-5; D may be TRBD1 (6 bases). CDR3 size: 12 residues. Germline CDR1 reads SQVTM; CDR2 reads ANQGSEA. This chain's CDR3 is CCVLQGPETQYV. The CDR3 DNA reads TGCTGCGTTCTGCAGGGGCCCGAGACCCAGTACGTC.

This clonotype was observed a few times. The chain employs TRBV7-9 and TRBJ2-1; 7 bases map to TRBD2. V dropped 7 bases and J dropped 2; count of bases not matched to a gene: 8. Germline loops: CDR1 SEHNR, CDR2 FQNEAQ (reference sequence). This CDR3 is 15 amino acids long. CDR3 bases: TGTGCCAGCAATCTAGCGGCGCCGGCCTACAATGAGCAGTTCTTC. Its protein product is CASNLAAPAYNEQFF.

In this sample, this clonotype turned up a few times. The chain employs TRBV4-3 and TRBJ1-3; unclear D gene. The length of the CDR3 is 16 residues. Germline V CDR1 and CDR2: LGHNA, YSLEER. V lost 0 bases, J lost 0 bases, and 9 bases lay in between. The DNA for the CDR3 is TGCGCCAGCAGCCAAGAGTCCACAGCCTCTGGAAACACCATATATTTT. It encodes CASSQESTASGNTIYF.